This TCR beta chain derives from a study of T cell clones after liver transplantation. Study in general: Blood was drawn pre-transplant, before withdrawal, and after full or failed withdrawal. General study points: Compared with third party-reactive sequences, donor-reactive ones declined more, independent of withdrawal success. The donor-reactive repertoire was only partly measurable in two subjects, lacking donor cells.

This clone appeared once. The antigen remains unidentified. The table came from immunoSEQ multiplex PCR; TCRdb's copy has only in-frame clones and leaves some out. Of about 21,000 clones listed, roughly 92% are singletons. Germline-derived CDR1 and CDR2 are SGHRS and YFSETQ. The V and J ends lost 4 bases and 3 bases, in that order; junction bases with no gene match: 11. The CDR3 consists of 17 residues. This TCR came from a human patient who received a liver transplant. A subset of T cells may come from the graft donor. The chain recombines TRBV5-1 with TRBJ1-2, with TRBD1 identical over 11 bases. This material consisted of CD8+ T cells from blood, taken 25 months after liver transplant. The CDR3 sequence: CASSDADRGLQHYGYTF. Here the CDR3 DNA reads TGCGCCAGCAGCGATGCGGACAGGGGGCTCCAGCACTATGGCTACACCTTC.